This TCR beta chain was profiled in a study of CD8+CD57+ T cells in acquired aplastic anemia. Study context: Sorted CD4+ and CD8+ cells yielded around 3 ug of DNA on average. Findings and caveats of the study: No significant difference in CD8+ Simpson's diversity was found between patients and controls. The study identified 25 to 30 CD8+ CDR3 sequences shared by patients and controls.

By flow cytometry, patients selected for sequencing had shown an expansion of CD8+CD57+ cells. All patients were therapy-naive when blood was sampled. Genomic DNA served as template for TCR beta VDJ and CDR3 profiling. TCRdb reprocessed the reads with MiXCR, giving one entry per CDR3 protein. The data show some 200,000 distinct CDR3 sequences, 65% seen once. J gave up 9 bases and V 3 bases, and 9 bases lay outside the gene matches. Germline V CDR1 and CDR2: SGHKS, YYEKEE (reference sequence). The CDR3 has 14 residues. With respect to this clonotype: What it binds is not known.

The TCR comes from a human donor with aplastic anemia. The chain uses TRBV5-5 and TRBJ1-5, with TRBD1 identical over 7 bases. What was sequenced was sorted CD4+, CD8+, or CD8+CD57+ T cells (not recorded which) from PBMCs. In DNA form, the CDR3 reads TGTGCCAGCAGCTACGGGACAGATCCATCGCCCCAGCATTTT. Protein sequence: CASSYGTDPSPQHF.